Detailed here is one T cell receptor (beta chain). Its antigen remains unidentified. V was clipped by 5 bases and J by 0 bases, with 10 bases between them. This CDR3 region has 15 residues. Per the germline V gene, CDR1 is LNHDA and CDR2 is SQIVND (reference sequence). The data belong to a study of cytomegalovirus exposure and HLA in healthy donors. The PCR had 60 Vbeta and 13 Jbeta primers. TCRdb's table, derived via immunoSEQ multiplex PCR, lists solely in-frame clones and lacks some. This table has under 200,000 clones, around 68% appearing once. Study-level results: DRB1 showed the most TCR associations and HLA-C the fewest in a later analysis, as rates varied by HLA locus.

The specimen sequenced was PBMCs. V gene TRBV19 combines with J gene TRBJ1-4, with D perhaps TRBD1 (6 bases). This clonotype was sampled from a man over 45 in good health and CMV-seronegative. Here the CDR3 DNA reads TGTGCCAGTAGTGTTCCAGGGGCAACTAATGAAAAACTGTTTTTT. Translation gives CASSVPGATNEKLFF.